Below are 4 T cell receptor beta chains sequenced from a single sample in a study of neurological immune-mediated disorders. One entry per CDR3 protein results from TCRdb running MiXCR on the 5' RACE reads. The sample shows tens of thousands of distinct CDR3 sequences, 7.2% of them seen only once. The specimen sequenced was CD4+ T cells from blood. The receptor set was obtained from a man aged 50 to 60 in good health.

This chain uses TRBV6-5 with TRBJ1-1; maybe TRBD1 (6 bases). There are 14 residues in the CDR3. Trimming removed 9 bases at V and 0 bases at J, with 14 bases between. Germline V gene lookup returns CDR1 MNHEY and CDR2 SVGAGI. The CDR3 sequence is CASNRGGMNTEAFF. As DNA, the CDR3 is TGTGCCAGTAACCGAGGGGGGATGAACACTGAAGCTTTCTTT.

This clonotype was found many times. This chain links TRBV30 with TRBJ2-1; D possibly corresponds to TRBD1 (6 bases). The CDR3 extends over 13 amino acids. V lost 0 bases and J lost 10, with 13 bases in between. Germline-derived CDR1 and CDR2 are GTSNPN and SVGIG (reference sequence). CDR3 sequence reads: CAWSVQGATEQFF. Written as DNA, the CDR3 is TGTGCCTGGAGTGTACAGGGAGCCACAGAGCAGTTCTTC.

This clonotype was detected ten times or more. The CDR3 is CASSRGWRGERGVQETQYF. The CDR3 bases are TGCGCCAGCAGCCGGGGTTGGCGCGGGGAGCGGGGGGTCCAAGAGACCCAGTACTTC. This rearrangement joins TRBV5-1 to TRBJ2-5; TRBD2 matches 9 bases. The junction had 17 bases not matched to a gene; V was cut back by 4 bases and J by 1 base. Germline V gene data show CDR1 as SGHRS and CDR2 as YFSETQ. This CDR3 contains 19 residues.

The table lists this clonotype with many counts. The chain links TRBV5-1 to TRBJ2-3, with a possible D match to TRBD2 (5 bases). The V end was cut by 1 base, the J end by 4 bases, with 19 bases between. Germline values: CDR1 SGHRS, CDR2 YFSETQ. This CDR3 has 17 amino acids. CDR3 DNA: TGCGCCAGCAGCTTGCGCGGTAGCGTAAAATCGGCAGATACGCAGTATTTT. Protein product: CASSLRGSVKSADTQYF.